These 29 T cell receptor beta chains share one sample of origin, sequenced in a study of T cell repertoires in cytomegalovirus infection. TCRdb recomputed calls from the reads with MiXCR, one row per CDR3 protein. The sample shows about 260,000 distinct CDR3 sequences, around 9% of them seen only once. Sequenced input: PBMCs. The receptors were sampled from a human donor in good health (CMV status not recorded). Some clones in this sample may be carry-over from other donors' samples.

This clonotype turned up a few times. The CDR3 protein is CASRSIMGTGGNQPQHF. For the CDR3, the DNA is TGTGCCAGTAGGTCAATCATGGGGACAGGGGGCAATCAGCCCCAGCATTTT. J is TRBJ1-5 and V is TRBV19; the match to TRBD1 covers 10 bases. The trim removed 6 bases at V and 2 bases at J, leaving 10 bases unmatched. This CDR3 is 17 amino acids long. Germline CDR1 is LNHDA and CDR2 is SQIVND (reference sequence). The full variable domain, rest sourced from reference TRBV19 and TRBJ1-5, is DGGITQSPKYLFRKEGQNVTLSCEQNLNHDAMYWYRQDPGQGLRLIYYSQIVNDFQKGDIAEGYSVSREKKESFPLTVTSAQKNPTAFYLCASRSIMGTGGNQPQHFGDGTRLSIL.

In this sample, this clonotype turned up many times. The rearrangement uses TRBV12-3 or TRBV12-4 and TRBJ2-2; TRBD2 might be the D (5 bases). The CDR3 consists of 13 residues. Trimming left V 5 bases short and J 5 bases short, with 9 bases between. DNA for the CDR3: TGTGCCAGCAGTCACGGCGGGACCGGGGAGCTGTTTTTT. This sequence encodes CASSHGGTGELFF.

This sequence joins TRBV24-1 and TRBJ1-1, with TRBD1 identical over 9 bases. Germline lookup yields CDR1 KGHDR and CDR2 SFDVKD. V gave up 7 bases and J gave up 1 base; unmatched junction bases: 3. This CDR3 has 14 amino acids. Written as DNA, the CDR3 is TGTGCCACCAGGACAGGGGGTACGAACACTGAAGCTTTCTTT. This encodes CATRTGGTNTEAFF.

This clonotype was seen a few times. CDR3 in DNA: TGTGCCAGTAGACCGGGGGACGGAACAGATACGCAGTATTTT. It is translated as CASRPGDGTDTQYF. The V call is TRBV10-3, the J call TRBJ2-3, with D perhaps matching TRBD2 (6 bases). There are 14 residues in the CDR3. CDR1 is ENHRY, CDR2 SYGVKD, per germline. Trimming left V 10 bases short and J 3 bases short, with 17 bases between.

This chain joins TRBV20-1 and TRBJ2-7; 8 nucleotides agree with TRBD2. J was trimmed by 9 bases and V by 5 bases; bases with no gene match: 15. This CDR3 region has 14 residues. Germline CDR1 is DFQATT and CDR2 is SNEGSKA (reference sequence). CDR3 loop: CSALAPGGPIVQYF. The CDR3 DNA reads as TGCAGTGCTCTTGCACCGGGAGGGCCGATAGTGCAGTACTTC.

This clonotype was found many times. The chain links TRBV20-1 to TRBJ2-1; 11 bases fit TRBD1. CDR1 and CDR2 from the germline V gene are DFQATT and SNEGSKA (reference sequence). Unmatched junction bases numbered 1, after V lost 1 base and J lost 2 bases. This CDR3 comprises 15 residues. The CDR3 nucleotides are TGCAGTGCTAGAGGGGGACAGGGGGCCTACAATGAGCAGTTCTTC. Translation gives CSARGGQGAYNEQFF.

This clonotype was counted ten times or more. The CDR3 spells CASSQLTDTQYF. The CDR3 nucleotides are TGTGCCAGCAGTCAACTCACAGATACGCAGTATTTT. The chain links TRBV28 to TRBJ2-3, with unresolved D. Between the trimmed V and J ends, which lost 5 bases and 2 bases, there was a span of 5 bases. Germline values: CDR1 MDHEN, CDR2 SYDVKM. The CDR3 length is 12 residues.

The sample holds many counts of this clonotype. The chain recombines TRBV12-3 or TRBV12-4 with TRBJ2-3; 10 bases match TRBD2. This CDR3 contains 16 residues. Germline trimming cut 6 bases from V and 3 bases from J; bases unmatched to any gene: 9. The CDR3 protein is CASSPLAGGLTDTQYF. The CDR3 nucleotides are TGTGCCAGCAGCCCATTAGCGGGGGGCCTAACAGATACGCAGTATTTT.

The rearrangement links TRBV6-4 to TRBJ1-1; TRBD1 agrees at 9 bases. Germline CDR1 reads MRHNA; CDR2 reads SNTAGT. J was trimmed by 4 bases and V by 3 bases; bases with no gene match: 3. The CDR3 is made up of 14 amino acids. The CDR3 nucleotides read TGTGCCAGCAGTGAAGGGACAGGGTCCACTGAAGCTTTCTTT. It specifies CASSEGTGSTEAFF.

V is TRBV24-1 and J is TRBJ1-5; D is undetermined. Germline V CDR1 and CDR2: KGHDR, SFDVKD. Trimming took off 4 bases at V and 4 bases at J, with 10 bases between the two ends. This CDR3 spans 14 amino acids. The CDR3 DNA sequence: TGTGCCACCAGTGACCTCCCGGGAAATCAGCCCCAGCATTTT. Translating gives CATSDLPGNQPQHF.

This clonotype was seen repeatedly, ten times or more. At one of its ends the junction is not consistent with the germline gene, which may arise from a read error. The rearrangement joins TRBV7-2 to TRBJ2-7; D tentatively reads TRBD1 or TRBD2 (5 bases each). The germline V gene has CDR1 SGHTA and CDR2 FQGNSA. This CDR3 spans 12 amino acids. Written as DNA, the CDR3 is TGTGCCAGCAGCTCCTTCCGGGACGTTCGAGACTTC. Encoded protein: CASSSFRDVRDF.

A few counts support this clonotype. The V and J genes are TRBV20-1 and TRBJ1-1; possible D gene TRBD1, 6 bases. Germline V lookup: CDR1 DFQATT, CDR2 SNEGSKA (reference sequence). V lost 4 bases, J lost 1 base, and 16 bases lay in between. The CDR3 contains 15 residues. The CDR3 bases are TGCAGTGCTACCAACCGACCAGGGGCGAACACTGAAGCTTTCTTT. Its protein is CSATNRPGANTEAFF.

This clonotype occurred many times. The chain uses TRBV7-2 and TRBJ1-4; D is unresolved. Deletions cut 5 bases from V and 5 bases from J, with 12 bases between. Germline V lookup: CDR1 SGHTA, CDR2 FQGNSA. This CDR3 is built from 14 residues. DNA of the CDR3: TGTGCCAGCAGCCCACAGAGGAAGAATGAAAAACTGTTTTTT. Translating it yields CASSPQRKNEKLFF.

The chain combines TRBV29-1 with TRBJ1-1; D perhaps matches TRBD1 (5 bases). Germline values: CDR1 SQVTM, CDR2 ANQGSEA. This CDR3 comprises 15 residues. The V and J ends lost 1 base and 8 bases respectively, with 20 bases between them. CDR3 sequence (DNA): TGCAGCGTTGAAGGTAGGAGGGGTGGAAAGAAAGAAGCTTTCTTT. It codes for CSVEGRRGGKKEAFF.

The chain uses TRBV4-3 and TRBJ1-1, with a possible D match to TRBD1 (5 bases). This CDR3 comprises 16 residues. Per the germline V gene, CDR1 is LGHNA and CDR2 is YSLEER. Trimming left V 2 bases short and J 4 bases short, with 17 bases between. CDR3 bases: TGCGCCAGCAGCCAAACAGGAGGAAACCTCGCCACTGAAGCTTTCTTT. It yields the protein CASSQTGGNLATEAFF.

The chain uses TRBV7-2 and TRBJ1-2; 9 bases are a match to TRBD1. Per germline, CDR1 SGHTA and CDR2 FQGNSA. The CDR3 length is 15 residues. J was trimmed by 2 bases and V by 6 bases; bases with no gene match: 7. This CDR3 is CASREGTGLNYGYTF. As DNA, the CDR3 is TGTGCCAGCAGGGAGGGGACAGGGCTAAACTATGGCTACACCTTC.

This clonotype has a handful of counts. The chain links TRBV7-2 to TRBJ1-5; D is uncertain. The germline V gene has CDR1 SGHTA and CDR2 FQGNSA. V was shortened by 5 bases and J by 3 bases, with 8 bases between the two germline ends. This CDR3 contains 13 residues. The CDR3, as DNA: TGTGCCAGCAGCCCCAATCTCAATCAGCCCCAGCATTTT. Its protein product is CASSPNLNQPQHF.

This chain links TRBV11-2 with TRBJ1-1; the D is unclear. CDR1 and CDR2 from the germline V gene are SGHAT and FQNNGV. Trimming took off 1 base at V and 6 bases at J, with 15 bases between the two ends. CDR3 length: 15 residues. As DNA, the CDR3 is TGTGCCAGCAGCTTAGGGGTAGACCTGTGGGCTGAAGCTTTCTTT. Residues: CASSLGVDLWAEAFF.

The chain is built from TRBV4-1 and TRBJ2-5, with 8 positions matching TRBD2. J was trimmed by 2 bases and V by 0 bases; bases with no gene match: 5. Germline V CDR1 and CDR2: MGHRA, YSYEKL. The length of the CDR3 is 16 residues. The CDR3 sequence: CASSQDQTSGQETQYF. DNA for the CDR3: TGCGCCAGCAGCCAAGATCAAACTAGCGGACAAGAGACCCAGTACTTC.

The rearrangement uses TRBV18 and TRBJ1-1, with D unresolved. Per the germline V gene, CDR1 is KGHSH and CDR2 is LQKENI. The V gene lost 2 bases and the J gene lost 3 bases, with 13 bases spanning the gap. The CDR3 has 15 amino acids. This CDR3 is CASSPLDGFYTEAFF. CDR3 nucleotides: TGTGCCAGCTCACCATTAGACGGATTCTACACTGAAGCTTTCTTT.

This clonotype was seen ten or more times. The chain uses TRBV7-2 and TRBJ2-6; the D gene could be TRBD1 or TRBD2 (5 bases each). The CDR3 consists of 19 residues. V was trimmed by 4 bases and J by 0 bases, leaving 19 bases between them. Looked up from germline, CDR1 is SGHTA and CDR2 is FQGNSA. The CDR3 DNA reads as TGTGCCAGCAGCTCCCTGCAGAGGGGCTATTACTCTGGGGCCAACGTCCTGACTTTC. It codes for CASSSLQRGYYSGANVLTF.

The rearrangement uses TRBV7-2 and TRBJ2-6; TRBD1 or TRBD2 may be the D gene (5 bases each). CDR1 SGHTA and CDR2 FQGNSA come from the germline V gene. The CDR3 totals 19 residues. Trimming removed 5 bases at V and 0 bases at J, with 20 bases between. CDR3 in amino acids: CASSRDGTKALSGANVLTF. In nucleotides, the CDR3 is TGTGCCAGCAGCAGGGATGGGACCAAAGCTCTCTCTGGGGCCAACGTCCTGACTTTC.

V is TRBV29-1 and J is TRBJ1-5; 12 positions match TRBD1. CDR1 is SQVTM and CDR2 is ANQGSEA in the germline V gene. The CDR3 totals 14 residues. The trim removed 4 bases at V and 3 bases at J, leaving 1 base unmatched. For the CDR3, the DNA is TGCAGCGTTGTGGGACAGGGGGCCAATCAGCCCCAGCATTTT. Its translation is CSVVGQGANQPQHF.

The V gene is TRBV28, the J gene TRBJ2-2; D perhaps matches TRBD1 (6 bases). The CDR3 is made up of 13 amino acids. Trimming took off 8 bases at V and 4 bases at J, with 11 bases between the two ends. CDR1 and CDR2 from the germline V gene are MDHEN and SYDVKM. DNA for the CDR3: TGTGCCAGCCAAGGCAGGGGCACCGGGGAGCTGTTTTTT. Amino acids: CASQGRGTGELFF.

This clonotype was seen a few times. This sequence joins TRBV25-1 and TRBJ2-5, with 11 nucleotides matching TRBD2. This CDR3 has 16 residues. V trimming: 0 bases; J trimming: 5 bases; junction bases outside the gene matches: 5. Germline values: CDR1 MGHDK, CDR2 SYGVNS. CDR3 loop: CASSEYVAGGGETQYF. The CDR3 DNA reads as TGTGCCAGCAGTGAATACGTAGCGGGGGGGGGGGAGACCCAGTACTTC.

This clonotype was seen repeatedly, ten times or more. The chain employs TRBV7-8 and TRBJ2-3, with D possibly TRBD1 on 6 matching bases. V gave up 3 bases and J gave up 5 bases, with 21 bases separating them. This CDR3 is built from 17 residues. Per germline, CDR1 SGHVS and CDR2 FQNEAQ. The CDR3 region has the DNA TGTGCCAGCAGCTTCCGCTGGTCGACAGTCAGGGGAGATACGCAGTATTTT. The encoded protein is CASSFRWSTVRGDTQYF.

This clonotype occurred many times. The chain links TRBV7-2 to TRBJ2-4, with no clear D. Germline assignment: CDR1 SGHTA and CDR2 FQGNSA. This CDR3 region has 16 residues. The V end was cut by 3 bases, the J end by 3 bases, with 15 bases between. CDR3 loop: CASSFAATGVKNIQYF. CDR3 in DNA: TGTGCCAGCAGCTTTGCCGCGACTGGGGTCAAAAACATTCAGTACTTC.

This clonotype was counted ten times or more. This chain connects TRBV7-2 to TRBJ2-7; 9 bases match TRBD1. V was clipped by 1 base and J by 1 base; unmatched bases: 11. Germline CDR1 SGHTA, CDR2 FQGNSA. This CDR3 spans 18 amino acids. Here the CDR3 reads CASSLVANTGTGSYEQYF. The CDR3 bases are TGTGCCAGCAGCTTAGTAGCCAATACCGGGACAGGGTCCTACGAGCAGTACTTC.

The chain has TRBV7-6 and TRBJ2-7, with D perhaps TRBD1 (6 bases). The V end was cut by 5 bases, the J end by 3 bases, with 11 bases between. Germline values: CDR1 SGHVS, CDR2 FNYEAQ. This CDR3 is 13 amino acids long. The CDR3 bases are TGTGCCAGCAGCCCCGGACAGTACTACGAGCAGTACTTC. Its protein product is CASSPGQYYEQYF.